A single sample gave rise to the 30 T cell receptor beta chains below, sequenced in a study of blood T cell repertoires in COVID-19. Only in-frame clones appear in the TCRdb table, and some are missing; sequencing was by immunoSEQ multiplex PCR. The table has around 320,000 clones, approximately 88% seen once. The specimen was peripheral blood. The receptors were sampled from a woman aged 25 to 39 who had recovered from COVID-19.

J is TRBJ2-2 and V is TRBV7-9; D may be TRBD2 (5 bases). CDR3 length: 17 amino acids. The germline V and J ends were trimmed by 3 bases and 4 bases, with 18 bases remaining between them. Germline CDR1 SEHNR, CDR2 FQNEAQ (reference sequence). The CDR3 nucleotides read TGTGCCAGCAGCTTGGCACGGTGGTACGAGGGCACCGGGGAGCTGTTTTTT. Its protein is CASSLARWYEGTGELFF. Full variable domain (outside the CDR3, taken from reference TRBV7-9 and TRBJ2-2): DTGVSQNPRHKITKRGQNVTFRCDPISEHNRLYWYRQTLGQGPEFLTYFQNEAQLEKSRLLSDRFSAERPKGSFSTLEIQRTEQGDSAMYLCASSLARWYEGTGELFFGEGSRLTVL.

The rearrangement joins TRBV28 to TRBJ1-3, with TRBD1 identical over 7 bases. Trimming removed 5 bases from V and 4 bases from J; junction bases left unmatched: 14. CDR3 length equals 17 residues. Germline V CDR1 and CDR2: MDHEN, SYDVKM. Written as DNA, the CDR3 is TGTGCCAGCAGTAGTCTAACAGGGGAACTTGCGGGAAACACCATATATTTT. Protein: CASSSLTGELAGNTIYF.

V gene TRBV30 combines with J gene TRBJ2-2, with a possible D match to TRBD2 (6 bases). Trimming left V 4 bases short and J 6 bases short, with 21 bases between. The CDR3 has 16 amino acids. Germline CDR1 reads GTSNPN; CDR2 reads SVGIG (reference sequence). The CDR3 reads CAWIYSGPHRAGELFF. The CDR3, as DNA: TGTGCCTGGATATATAGCGGTCCCCATCGGGCCGGGGAGCTGTTTTTT.

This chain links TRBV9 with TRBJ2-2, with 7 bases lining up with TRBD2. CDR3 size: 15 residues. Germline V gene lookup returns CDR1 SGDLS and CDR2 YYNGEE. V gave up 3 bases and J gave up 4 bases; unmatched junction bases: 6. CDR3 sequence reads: CASSAGTGGTGELFF. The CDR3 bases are TGTGCCAGCAGCGCCGGGACGGGAGGCACCGGGGAGCTGTTTTTT.

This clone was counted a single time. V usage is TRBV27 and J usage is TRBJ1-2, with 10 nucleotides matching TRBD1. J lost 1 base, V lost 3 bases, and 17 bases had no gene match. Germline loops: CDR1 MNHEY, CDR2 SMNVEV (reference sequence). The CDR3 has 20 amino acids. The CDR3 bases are TGTGCCAGCAGTTTCCTCCCATCGGGACAGGGGTCGTTTAATAACTATGGCTACACCTTC. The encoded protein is CASSFLPSGQGSFNNYGYTF.

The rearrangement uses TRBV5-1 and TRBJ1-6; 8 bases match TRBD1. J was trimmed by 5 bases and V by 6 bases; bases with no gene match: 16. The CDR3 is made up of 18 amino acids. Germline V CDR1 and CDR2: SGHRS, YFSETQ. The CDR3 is CASTPGQDLLYHNSPLHF. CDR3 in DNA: TGCGCCAGCACACCGGGACAGGACTTGCTTTACCATAATTCACCCCTCCACTTT.

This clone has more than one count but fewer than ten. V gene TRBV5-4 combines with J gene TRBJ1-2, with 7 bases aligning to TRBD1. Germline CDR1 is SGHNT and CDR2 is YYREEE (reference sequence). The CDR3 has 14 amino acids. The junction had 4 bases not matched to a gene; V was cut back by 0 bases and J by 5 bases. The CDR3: CASSLALTGYGYTF. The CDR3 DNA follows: TGTGCCAGCAGCTTGGCATTGACAGGGTATGGCTACACCTTC.

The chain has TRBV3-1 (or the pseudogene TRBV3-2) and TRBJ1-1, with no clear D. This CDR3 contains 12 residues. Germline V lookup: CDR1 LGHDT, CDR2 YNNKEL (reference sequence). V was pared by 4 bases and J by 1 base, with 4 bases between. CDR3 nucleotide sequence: TGTGCCAGCAGCCTATGGAACACTGAAGCTTTCTTT. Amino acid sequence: CASSLWNTEAFF.

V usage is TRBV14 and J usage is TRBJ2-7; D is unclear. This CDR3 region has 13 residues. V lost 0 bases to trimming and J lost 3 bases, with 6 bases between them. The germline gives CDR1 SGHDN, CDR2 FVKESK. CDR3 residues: CASSQDTGYEQYF. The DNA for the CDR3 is TGTGCCAGCAGCCAAGATACGGGCTACGAGCAGTACTTC.

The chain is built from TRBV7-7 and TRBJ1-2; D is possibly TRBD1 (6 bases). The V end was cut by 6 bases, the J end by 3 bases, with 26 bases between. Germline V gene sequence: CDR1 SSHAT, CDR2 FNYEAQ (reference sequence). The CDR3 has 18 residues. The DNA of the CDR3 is TGTGCCAGCAGTCCGAGTTGGGGGCAGGGCCAGTCATACTATGGCTACACCTTC. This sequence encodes CASSPSWGQGQSYYGYTF. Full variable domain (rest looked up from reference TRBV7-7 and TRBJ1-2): GAGVSQSPRYKVTKRGQDVTLRCDPISSHATLYWYQQALGQGPEFLTYFNYEAQPDKSGLPSDRFSAERPEGSISTLTIQRTEQRDSAMYRCASSPSWGQGQSYYGYTFGSGTRLTVV.

CDR3 in amino acids: CSAQAREVPMNTEAFF. CDR3 DNA sequence: TGCAGCGCCCAAGCCAGGGAGGTCCCCATGAACACTGAAGCTTTCTTT. The chain joins TRBV29-1 to TRBJ1-1; D might be TRBD1 (5 bases). The V gene's germline CDR1 is SQVTM and CDR2 ANQGSEA. V was pared by 7 bases and J by 0 bases, with 21 bases between. This CDR3 is 16 amino acids long.

This CDR3 is CASSETRGGSYEQYF. CDR3 sequence (DNA): TGCGCCAGCAGCGAAACGCGGGGGGGATCGTACGAGCAGTACTTC. J is TRBJ2-7 and V is TRBV5-1, with TRBD2 identical over 9 bases. This CDR3 region has 15 residues. Germline CDR1 and CDR2: SGHRS and YFSETQ. The J segment lost 4 bases and the V segment lost 4 bases, leaving 9 bases of the junction unmatched.

The chain's CDR3 is CATSGGGPGNQPQHF. DNA of the CDR3: TGTGCCACCAGTGGGGGGGGGCCAGGCAATCAGCCCCAGCATTTT. The V gene is TRBV24-1, the J gene TRBJ1-5, with D possibly TRBD1 on 6 matching bases. The length of the CDR3 is 15 residues. V lost 5 bases and J 2 bases, leaving 12 bases between the germline ends. Per the germline V gene, CDR1 is KGHDR and CDR2 is SFDVKD.

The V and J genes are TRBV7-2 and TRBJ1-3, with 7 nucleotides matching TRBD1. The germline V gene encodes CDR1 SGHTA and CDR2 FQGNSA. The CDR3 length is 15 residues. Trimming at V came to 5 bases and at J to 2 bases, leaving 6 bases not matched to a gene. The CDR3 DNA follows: TGTGCCAGCAGCCGTGGAGGGGGCGCTGGAAACACCATATATTTT. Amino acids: CASSRGGGAGNTIYF.

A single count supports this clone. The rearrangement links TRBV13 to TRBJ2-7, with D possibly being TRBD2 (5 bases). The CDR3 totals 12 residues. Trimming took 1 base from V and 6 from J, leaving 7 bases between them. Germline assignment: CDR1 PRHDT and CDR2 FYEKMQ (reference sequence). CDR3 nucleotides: TGTGCCAGCAGCTTAGTGGCGGGCGAGCAGTACTTC. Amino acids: CASSLVAGEQYF.

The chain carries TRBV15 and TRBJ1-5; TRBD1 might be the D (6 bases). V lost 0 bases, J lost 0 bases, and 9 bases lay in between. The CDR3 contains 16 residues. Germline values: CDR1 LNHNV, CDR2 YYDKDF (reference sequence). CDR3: CATSRDRQVSNQPQHF. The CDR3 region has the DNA TGTGCCACCAGCAGAGATCGACAGGTTAGCAATCAGCCCCAGCATTTT.

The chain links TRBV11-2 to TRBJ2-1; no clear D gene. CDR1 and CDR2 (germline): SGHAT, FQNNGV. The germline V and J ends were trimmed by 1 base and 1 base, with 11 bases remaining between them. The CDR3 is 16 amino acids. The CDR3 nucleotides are TGTGCCAGCAGCTTAGTAGCCAAAAGATCCTACAATGAGCAGTTCTTC. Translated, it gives CASSLVAKRSYNEQFF.

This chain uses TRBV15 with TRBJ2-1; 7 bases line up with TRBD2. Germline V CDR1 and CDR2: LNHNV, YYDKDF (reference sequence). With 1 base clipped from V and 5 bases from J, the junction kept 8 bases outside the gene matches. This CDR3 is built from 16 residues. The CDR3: CATSRGAGEVNNEQFF. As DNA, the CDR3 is TGTGCCACCAGCAGAGGCGCGGGGGAGGTGAACAATGAGCAGTTCTTC.

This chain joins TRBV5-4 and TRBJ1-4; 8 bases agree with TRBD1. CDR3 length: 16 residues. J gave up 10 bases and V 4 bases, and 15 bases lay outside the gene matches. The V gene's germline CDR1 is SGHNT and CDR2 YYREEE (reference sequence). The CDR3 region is CASSPRTGQGLGKLFF. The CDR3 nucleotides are TGTGCCAGCAGCCCACGAACCGGACAGGGCCTGGGAAAACTGTTTTTT.

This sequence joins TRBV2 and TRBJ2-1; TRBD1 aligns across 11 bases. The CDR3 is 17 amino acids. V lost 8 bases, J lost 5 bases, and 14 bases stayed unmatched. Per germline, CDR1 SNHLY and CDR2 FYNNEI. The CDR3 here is CASATNRDRGVDNEQFF. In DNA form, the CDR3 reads TGTGCCAGCGCAACAAACCGGGACAGGGGGGTGGACAATGAGCAGTTCTTC.

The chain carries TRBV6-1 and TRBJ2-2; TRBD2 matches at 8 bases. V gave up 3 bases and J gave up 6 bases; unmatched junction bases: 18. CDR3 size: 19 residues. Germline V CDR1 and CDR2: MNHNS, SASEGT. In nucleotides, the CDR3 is TGTGCCAGCAGTGAGCTCGGCGGGGGGCCCCTATGGGAGGCCGGGGAGCTGTTTTTT. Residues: CASSELGGGPLWEAGELFF.

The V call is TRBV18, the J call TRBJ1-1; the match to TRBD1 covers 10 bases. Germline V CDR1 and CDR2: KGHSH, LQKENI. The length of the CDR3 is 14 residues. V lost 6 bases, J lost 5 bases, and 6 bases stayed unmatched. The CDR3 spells CASSRQGAETEAFF. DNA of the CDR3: TGTGCCAGCTCCCGACAGGGGGCCGAGACTGAAGCTTTCTTT.

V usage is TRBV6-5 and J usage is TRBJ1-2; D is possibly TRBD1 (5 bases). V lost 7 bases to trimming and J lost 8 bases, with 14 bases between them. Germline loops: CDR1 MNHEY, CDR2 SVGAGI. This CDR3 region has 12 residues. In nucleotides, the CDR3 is TGTGCCAGCACCTACGGGGGAGGGGGCTACACCTTC. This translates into CASTYGGGGYTF.

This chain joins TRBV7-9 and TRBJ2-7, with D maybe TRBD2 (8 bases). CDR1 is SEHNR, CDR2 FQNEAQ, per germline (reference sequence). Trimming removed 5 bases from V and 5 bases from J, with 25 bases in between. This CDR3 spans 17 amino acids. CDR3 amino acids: CASSPGGVAGGLDEQYF. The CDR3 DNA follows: TGTGCCAGCAGCCCCGGGGGGGTGGCAGGGGGACTCGACGAGCAGTACTTC.

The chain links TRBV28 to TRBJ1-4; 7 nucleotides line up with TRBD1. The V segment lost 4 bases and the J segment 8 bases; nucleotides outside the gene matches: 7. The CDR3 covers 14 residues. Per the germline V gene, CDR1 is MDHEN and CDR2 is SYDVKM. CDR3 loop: CASSSTGEEEKLFF. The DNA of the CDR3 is TGTGCCAGCAGTTCCACAGGGGAGGAAGAAAAACTGTTTTTT.

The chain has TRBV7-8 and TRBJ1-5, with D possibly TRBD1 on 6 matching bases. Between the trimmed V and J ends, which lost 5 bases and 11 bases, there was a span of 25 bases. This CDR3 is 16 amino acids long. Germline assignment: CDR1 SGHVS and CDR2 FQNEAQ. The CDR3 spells CASSQTGGGDLVAQHF. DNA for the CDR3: TGTGCCAGCAGCCAGACCGGAGGGGGGGATCTTGTAGCCCAGCATTTT. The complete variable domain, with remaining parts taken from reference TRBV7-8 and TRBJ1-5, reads GAGVSQSPRYKVAKRGQDVALRCDPISGHVSLFWYQQALGQGPEFLTYFQNEAQLDKSGLPSDRFFAERPEGSVSTLKIQRTQQEDSAVYLCASSQTGGGDLVAQHFGDGTRLSIL.

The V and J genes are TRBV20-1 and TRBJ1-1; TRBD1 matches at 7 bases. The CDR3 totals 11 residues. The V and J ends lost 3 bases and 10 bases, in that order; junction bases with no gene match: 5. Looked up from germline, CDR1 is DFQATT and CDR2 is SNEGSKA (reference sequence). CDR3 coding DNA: TGCAGTGCTAGCAGACAGGGAGCAGCTTTCTTT. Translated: CSASRQGAAFF.

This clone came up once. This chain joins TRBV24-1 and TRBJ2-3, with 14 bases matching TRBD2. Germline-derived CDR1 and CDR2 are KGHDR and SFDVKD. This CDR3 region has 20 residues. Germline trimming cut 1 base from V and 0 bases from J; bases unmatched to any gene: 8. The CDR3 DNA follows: TGTGCCACCAGTGATTTTGCCGGGACTAGCGGGGGTGCTAGCACAGATACGCAGTATTTT. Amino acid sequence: CATSDFAGTSGGASTDTQYF.

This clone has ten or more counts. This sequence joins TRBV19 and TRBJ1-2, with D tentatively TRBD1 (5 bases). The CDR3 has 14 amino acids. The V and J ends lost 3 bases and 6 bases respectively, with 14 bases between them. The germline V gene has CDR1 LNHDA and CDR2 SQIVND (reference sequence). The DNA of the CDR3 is TGTGCCAGTAGTATTTGGGGGGTTCGCGATGGCTACACCTTC. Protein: CASSIWGVRDGYTF.

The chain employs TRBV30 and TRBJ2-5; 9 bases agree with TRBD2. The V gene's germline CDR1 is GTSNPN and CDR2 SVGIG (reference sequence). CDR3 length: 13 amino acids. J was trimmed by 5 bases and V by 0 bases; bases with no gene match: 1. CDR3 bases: TGTGCCTGGAGTGTAGGACTAGCGGAGACCCAGTACTTC. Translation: CAWSVGLAETQYF.